The 21 T cell receptor beta chains in this list originate from one sample, sequenced in a study of cytomegalovirus exposure and HLA in healthy donors. Amplification used 60 Vbeta primers and 13 Jbeta primers. This table comes from immunoSEQ multiplex PCR, and its TCRdb copy is limited to in-frame clones, with some not included. The sample has over 100,000 clones, roughly two thirds seen once. Sequencing used PBMCs. The receptor set was obtained from a woman aged 25 to 39 in good health and CMV-seronegative.

The chain joins TRBV14 to TRBJ2-7, with unresolved D. CDR3 length: 13 amino acids. V shed 1 base and J shed 1 base, with 5 bases lying between them. CDR1 is SGHDN, CDR2 FVKESK, per germline. CDR3: CASSQVPSYEQYF. The CDR3 DNA reads as TGTGCCAGCAGCCAAGTCCCTTCCTACGAGCAGTACTTC.

This rearrangement joins TRBV6-6 to TRBJ2-1; D is ambiguous. V lost 2 bases and J 3 bases, leaving 5 bases between the germline ends. This CDR3 has 13 amino acids. In germline, CDR1 is MNHNY, CDR2 SVGAGI (reference sequence). Written as DNA, the CDR3 is TGTGCCAGCAGTTACGAGAACTACAATGAGCAGTTCTTC. Translation: CASSYENYNEQFF.

This clone appeared a few times. This rearrangement joins TRBV25-1 to TRBJ2-3; 7 nucleotides agree with TRBD2. Germline trimming cut 2 bases from V and 8 bases from J; bases unmatched to any gene: 10. Germline loops: CDR1 MGHDK, CDR2 SYGVNS. There are 15 residues in the CDR3. This chain's CDR3 is CASSEAGAKGRTQYF. For the CDR3, the DNA is TGTGCCAGCAGTGAAGCGGGAGCTAAGGGTCGTACGCAGTATTTT.

The chain employs TRBV25-1 and TRBJ2-1; 10 bases agree with TRBD2. The CDR3 has 17 amino acids. Germline CDR1 and CDR2: MGHDK and SYGVNS. With 5 bases clipped from V and 5 bases from J, the junction kept 12 bases outside the gene matches. CDR3 coding DNA: TGTGCCAGCAGTCTAACTACTCTAGCGGGAGTCCACAATGAGCAGTTCTTC. Translated, it gives CASSLTTLAGVHNEQFF.

This sequence joins TRBV4-2 and TRBJ2-2; maybe TRBD1 (6 bases). CDR1 and CDR2 from the germline V gene are LGHNA and YNFKEQ. This CDR3 comprises 17 residues. Trimming cost V 0 bases and J 5 bases, with 16 bases left between them. The CDR3 DNA sequence: TGTGCCAGCAGCCAAGATCGGTGGCAGGGGCGTACCGGGGAGCTGTTTTTT. This translates into CASSQDRWQGRTGELFF.

CDR3 in amino acids: CASSPSTDTQYF. CDR3 nucleotide sequence: TGTGCCAGCAGCCCCTCCACAGATACGCAGTATTTT. V usage is TRBV11-2 and J usage is TRBJ2-3; D uncertain. From germline, CDR1 is SGHAT and CDR2 FQNNGV. This CDR3 spans 12 amino acids. V dropped 5 bases and J dropped 2 bases, with 5 bases sitting between them.

The V call is TRBV29-1, the J call TRBJ2-7; tentative D call: TRBD2 (5 bases). Between the trimmed V and J ends, which lost 4 bases and 3 bases, there was a span of 13 bases. The CDR3 has 13 residues. Germline CDR1 SQVTM, CDR2 ANQGSEA. Here the CDR3 reads CSVAAGESYEQYF. The CDR3 DNA reads TGCAGCGTTGCAGCCGGGGAAAGCTACGAGCAGTACTTC.

The rearrangement links TRBV29-1 to TRBJ1-2, with D perhaps TRBD1 (5 bases). V lost 2 bases and J lost 2, with 9 bases in between. Germline CDR1 and CDR2: SQVTM and ANQGSEA. The CDR3 length is 13 residues. Here the CDR3 DNA reads TGCAGCGTTGAAATCCAGGGAAACTATGGCTACACCTTC. This gives the protein CSVEIQGNYGYTF. The full variable domain, its missing parts supplied by reference TRBV29-1 and TRBJ1-2, is SAVISQKPSRDICQRGTSLTIQCQVDSQVTMMFWYRQQPGQSLTLIATANQGSEATYESGFVIDKFPISRPNLTFSTLTVSNMSPEDSSIYLCSVEIQGNYGYTFGSGTRLTVV.

The J gene is TRBJ1-2, the V gene TRBV2; TRBD1 agrees at 7 bases. Trimming took 6 bases from V and 1 from J; bases not matched to a gene: 2. CDR3 length: 13 residues. Germline V gives CDR1 SNHLY, CDR2 FYNNEI. The CDR3 DNA reads TGTGCCAGCAGACGGGACAGTAACTATGGCTACACCTTC. Translated, it gives CASRRDSNYGYTF.

The chain employs TRBV5-4 and TRBJ2-1; 7 positions agree with TRBD2. The V gene's germline CDR1 is SGHNT and CDR2 YYREEE (reference sequence). After removal of 2 bases from V and 2 bases from J, the junction contained 7 bases not matched to a gene. This CDR3 is built from 16 residues. The CDR3 coding sequence is TGTGCCAGCAGCTTCCATAGCGGGTCCGCCTACAATGAGCAGTTCTTC. It encodes CASSFHSGSAYNEQFF.

This chain connects TRBV9 to TRBJ2-3; unclear D gene. CDR1 is SGDLS, CDR2 YYNGEE, per germline. This CDR3 has 13 residues. V lost 3 bases to trimming and J lost 6 bases, with 11 bases between them. The CDR3 DNA reads TGTGCCAGCAGCGCTACCCTTCTGGATACGCAGTATTTT. The encoded protein is CASSATLLDTQYF.

This clone came up a few times. This chain joins TRBV19 and TRBJ2-2, with D tentatively TRBD2 (5 bases). Germline CDR1 is LNHDA and CDR2 is SQIVND (reference sequence). V was clipped by 11 bases and J by 2 bases, with 18 bases between them. The CDR3 length is 15 residues. Here the CDR3 reads CARMPLSGNTGELFF. For the CDR3, the DNA is TGTGCCCGGATGCCCTTGTCGGGAAACACCGGGGAGCTGTTTTTT.

The chain employs TRBV28 and TRBJ1-2; D may be TRBD1 (6 bases). V was pared by 5 bases and J by 4 bases, with 17 bases between. The CDR3 has 15 residues. The germline CDR1 and CDR2 sequences are MDHEN and SYDVKM. CDR3 in DNA: TGTGCCAGCAGTACCACAGGGAGTCGTGCCTATGGCTACACCTTC. It specifies CASSTTGSRAYGYTF.

This rearrangement joins TRBV5-1 to TRBJ2-2, with D tentatively TRBD2 (5 bases). The V gene's germline CDR1 is SGHRS and CDR2 YFSETQ. The CDR3 consists of 16 residues. Trimming removed 0 bases at V and 0 bases at J, with 9 bases between. CDR3 nucleotide sequence: TGCGCCAGCAGCTTGGTAGCGCGCGCGAACACCGGGGAGCTGTTTTTT. Its translation: CASSLVARANTGELFF.

The chain employs TRBV28 and TRBJ1-2; the D gene is possibly TRBD1 (5 bases). CDR1 MDHEN and CDR2 SYDVKM come from the germline V gene. The V end lost 7 bases, the J end lost 3 bases, and 21 bases lay between the germline ends. This CDR3 region has 16 residues. The CDR3, as DNA: TGTGCCAGCACCCCCCGGATGATGGGGCACGACTATGGCTACACCTTC. This sequence encodes CASTPRMMGHDYGYTF.

The chain links TRBV5-3 to TRBJ2-1, with 7 bases matching TRBD2. Being an ORF, TRBV5-3 has a function that is uncertain. With V trimmed by 0 bases and J by 7 bases, 16 bases remained unmatched. The CDR3 loop spans 18 amino acids. In nucleotides, the CDR3 is TGTGCCAGAAGCTTGGAGACTAGCAGTTTAATTCAGCATAATGAGCAGTTCTTC. This gives the protein CARSLETSSLIQHNEQFF.

This clone was seen only once. The chain joins TRBV30 to TRBJ1-1; D is unresolved. The CDR3 runs 12 residues. Germline V lookup: CDR1 GTSNPN, CDR2 SVGIG (reference sequence). The V end was cut by 2 bases, the J end by 1 base, with 5 bases between. The CDR3 reads CAWSLSNTEAFF. In nucleotides, the CDR3 is TGTGCCTGGAGTTTATCGAACACTGAAGCTTTCTTT.

The chain recombines TRBV5-8 with TRBJ2-1; 10 positions agree with TRBD2. The J segment lost 0 bases and the V segment lost 3 bases, leaving 3 bases of the junction unmatched. Per the germline V gene, CDR1 is SGHTS and CDR2 is YDEGEE. There are 16 residues in the CDR3. The CDR3 protein is CASSWTSGYSYNEQFF. The CDR3 nucleotides are TGTGCCAGCAGCTGGACTAGCGGCTACTCCTACAATGAGCAGTTCTTC.

As regards this clone: Other DNA sequences in this sample translate to the same CDR3. The CDR3 nucleotides read TGTGCCAGCAGCTGGACTAGCGGGAGTTCATACGAGCAGTACTTC. Its protein is CASSWTSGSSYEQYF. The V call is TRBV6-5, the J call TRBJ2-7; 13 nucleotides agree with TRBD2. Trimming at V came to 6 bases and at J to 4 bases, leaving 6 bases not matched to a gene. CDR1 and CDR2 (germline): MNHEY, SVGAGI. This CDR3 region has 15 residues.

In this sample, this clone turned up a few times. The chain links TRBV4-1 to TRBJ1-4; 7 bases map to TRBD1. The V gene end was trimmed by 0 bases and the J gene end by 4 bases; junction bases not matched to a gene: 5. The CDR3 is made up of 16 amino acids. Germline V gene data show CDR1 as MGHRA and CDR2 as YSYEKL. The DNA of the CDR3 is TGCGCCAGCAGCCAAGAACCGGGACAGAATAATGAAAAACTGTTTTTT. It translates to CASSQEPGQNNEKLFF.

This chain connects TRBV7-2 to TRBJ2-7; 7 positions match TRBD1. Germline CDR1 and CDR2: SGHTA and FQGNSA. The junction had 7 bases not matched to a gene; V was cut back by 2 bases and J by 3 bases. The CDR3 is 15 residues long. The CDR3 DNA follows: TGTGCCAGCAGCTTAAATGGACAGGCCGACTACGAGCAGTACTTC. It yields the protein CASSLNGQADYEQYF.